These T cell receptor beta chains were read from a single sample in a study of blood T cells in healthy people across ages. One entry per CDR3 protein results from TCRdb running MiXCR on the 5' RACE reads. The sample includes around 1,000,000 distinct CDR3 sequences, roughly 24% of them seen just once. This sample also belongs to another study, concerning T cells of mothers and their children.

Sequenced material: blood. The receptor set was obtained from a girl under 10 years old in good health. Both conserved end residues are part of each CDR3. D genes are given only for firm matches. A clone size is listed for some rows: how often the clone was seen (once, few, many), or a class if it is expanded.

>TRBV2|once|-|TRBJ2-5
TGTGCCAGCAGTCGACTGGATGAGCAAGAGACCCAGTACTTC
CASSRLDEQETQYF
>TRBV6-6|-|-|TRBJ2-7
TGTGCCAGCAGTTACGGCGAACTCTCCTACGAGCAGTACTTC
CASSYGELSYEQYF
>TRBV4-3|many|-|TRBJ2-3
TGCGCCAGCAGCCAAGATGACGGGGGCACAGATACGCAGTATTTT
CASSQDDGGTDTQYF
>TRBV28|few|-|TRBJ2-1
TGTGCCAGCAGTTTCGTATCGCGGGAGCAGTTCTTC
CASSFVSREQFF
>TRBV7-2|-|-|TRBJ2-1
TGTGCCAGCAGCGAGAAGAATGAGCAGTTCTTC
CASSEKNEQFF
>TRBV6-1|-|-|TRBJ1-4
TGTGCCAGCAGTCAGAGGAGCCAGGGGATCATTCCTTCTCCTAATGAAAAACTGTTTTTT
CASSQRSQGIIPSPNEKLFF
>TRBV19|few|-|TRBJ2-7
TGTGCCAGTAGTATTGATGGGTTAGGTACAGCCTACGAGCAGTACTTC
CASSIDGLGTAYEQYF
>TRBV12-3/TRBV12-4|-|-|TRBJ2-7
TGTGCCAGCAGTCTAGAGGTTGGAGGCTCCGAGCAGTACTTC
CASSLEVGGSEQYF
>TRBV12-3/TRBV12-4|few|-|TRBJ1-2
TGTGCCAGCAGTCCGGGGGACTTAAACTATGGCTACACCTTC
CASSPGDLNYGYTF
>TRBV5-1|few|-|TRBJ1-1
TGCGCCAGCAGCTTGGATGGGACGGACACTGAAGCTTTCTTT
CASSLDGTDTEAFF
>TRBV7-9|-|-|TRBJ1-2
TGTGCCAGCAGCTCCCTACAGCACTATGGCTACACCTTC
CASSSLQHYGYTF
>TRBV15|-|TRBD1|TRBJ2-5
TGTGCCACCAGCAGCTCGACAGGGATGTACCAAGAGACCCAGTACTTC
CATSSSTGMYQETQYF
>TRBV20-1|-|-|TRBJ2-4
TGCAGTGCTAGAGATCTCCAATGGGGGCCCAGGGGAGCCAAAAACATTCAGTACTTC
CSARDLQWGPRGAKNIQYF
>TRBV3-1|few|-|TRBJ1-2
TGTGCCAGCAGCCGTATAGATTATGGCTACACCTTC
CASSRIDYGYTF
>TRBV7-8|-|-|TRBJ2-7
TGTGCCAGCAGTTTATCGGTGAGCTCCTACGAGCAGTACTTC
CASSLSVSSYEQYF
>TRBV7-2|once|-|TRBJ1-1
TGCGCCAGCAGCTTAGGTGTTTCGGAGGGGCCAGCTTTCTTT
CASSLGVSEGPAFF
>TRBV4-1|few|-|TRBJ2-2
TGCGCCAGCAGCCTAAGGGCTAACACCGGGGAGCTGTTTTTT
CASSLRANTGELFF
>TRBV7-2|-|TRBD1|TRBJ2-3
TGTGCCAGCAGCTTAGGACAGGGAATAGATACGCAGTATTTT
CASSLGQGIDTQYF
>TRBV29-1|-|-|TRBJ1-1
TGCAGCGTTGCCGGGGACACTGAAGCTTTCTTT
CSVAGDTEAFF
>TRBV4-1|-|TRBD2|TRBJ2-1
TGCGCCAGCAGCCAAGATTTCAGCGGGAGGGCCGACAATGAGCAGTTCTTC
CASSQDFSGRADNEQFF
>TRBV7-2|-|-|TRBJ2-1
TGTGCCAGCAGCTTCGAATGGGGACTGTCGACCTACAATGAGCAGTTCTTC
CASSFEWGLSTYNEQFF
>TRBV20-1|few|TRBD1|TRBJ1-2
TGCAGTGCTCCCGGGACAGGGGATGGCTACACCTTC
CSAPGTGDGYTF
>TRBV29-1|few|-|TRBJ1-1
TGCAGCGTTGAACTAGGGGAGAACACTGAAGCTTTCTTT
CSVELGENTEAFF
>TRBV3-1|-|-|TRBJ2-5
TGTGCCAGCAGCCAAGATACTACTTCTCAAGAGACCCAGTACTTC
CASSQDTTSQETQYF
>TRBV9|-|-|TRBJ2-7
TGTGCCAGCAGCGTGGGGCAGGGAATAGGCGAGCAGTACTTC
CASSVGQGIGEQYF
>TRBV7-2|-|-|TRBJ2-5
TGTGCCAGCAGCTTAGACCCGGGGCTCCAAGAGACCCAGTACTTC
CASSLDPGLQETQYF
>TRBV7-9|-|TRBD2|TRBJ2-7
TGTGCCAGCAGCTTAACGGGAGGGTTCGACGAGCAGTACTTC
CASSLTGGFDEQYF
>TRBV5-1|-|TRBD2|TRBJ2-5
TGCGCCAGCAGTTTTGTAGCGGGAAGCAGAGAGACCCAGTACTTC
CASSFVAGSRETQYF
>TRBV29-1|once|-|TRBJ1-1
TGCAGCGTGGGCCAGGTGGGCACTGAAGCTTTCTTT
CSVGQVGTEAFF
>TRBV4-2|-|TRBD2|TRBJ2-7
TGTGCCAGCAGCCAAGAAGAGGTAGCGGGAACCTACGAGCAGTACTTC
CASSQEEVAGTYEQYF
>TRBV20-1|few|TRBD1|TRBJ1-1
TGCAGTGCTAGCAGAGGACAGGGGCGGGCTTTCTTT
CSASRGQGRAFF
>TRBV25-1|-|-|TRBJ1-2
TGTGCCAGCAGTGATTTCGCAGGGTCGTATGGCTACACCTTC
CASSDFAGSYGYTF
>TRBV28|-|-|TRBJ2-7
TGTGCCTGCAGTTTAGTCTTGGGGTCCTCATCCTCCTACGAGCAGTACTTC
CACSLVLGSSSSYEQYF
>TRBV18|few|TRBD2|TRBJ2-1
TGTGCCAGCTCACTTCTCCCCCCGTCTAGCGGGAGGGCCTACAATGAGCAGTTCTTC
CASSLLPPSSGRAYNEQFF
>TRBV7-8|-|-|TRBJ2-1
TGTGCCAGCAGCTTAGCCGGCCCTCTGGGCTCCTACAATGAGCAGTTCTTC
CASSLAGPLGSYNEQFF
>TRBV19|-|-|TRBJ1-2
TGTGCCAGTACCTATGACAGACTCACTAACTATGGCTACACCTTC
CASTYDRLTNYGYTF
>TRBV12-3/TRBV12-4|few|TRBD2|TRBJ2-5
TGTGCCAGCAGCCGACTAGCGGGAGGGCCGAAGACCCAGTACTTC
CASSRLAGGPKTQYF
>TRBV29-1|few|-|TRBJ2-5
TGCAGCGTTTCCAGGGCGGATGAGGCCCAGTACTTC
CSVSRADEAQYF
>TRBV5-1|-|TRBD1|TRBJ2-4
TGCGCCAGCAGCTTCACAGGGGGCGAAAACATTCAGTACTTC
CASSFTGGENIQYF
>TRBV20-1|few|TRBD2|TRBJ2-7
TGCAGTGCCGCGCTGACTAGCGGGAGCCCTAACGAGCAGTACTTC
CSAALTSGSPNEQYF
>TRBV29-1|-|-|TRBJ1-2
TGCGGCGTTGAAGCGCGGTTTGGGTCGGGCTACACCTTC
CGVEARFGSGYTF
>TRBV6-2/TRBV6-3|-|-|TRBJ1-4
TGTGCCAGCAGTTATTATGCAACTAATGAAAAACTGTTTTTT
CASSYYATNEKLFF
>TRBV10-1|-|-|TRBJ2-2
TGCGCCAGCAGTACCGGGACGTTGAACACCGGGGAGCTGTTTTTT
CASSTGTLNTGELFF
>TRBV4-1|-|TRBD2|TRBJ2-1
TGCGCCAGCAGCCAGACCGGGACTAGCGGGACGACCTACAATGAGCAGTTCTTC
CASSQTGTSGTTYNEQFF
>TRBV14|few|-|TRBJ2-5
TGTGCCAGCAGCCAAGAATGGGGGATCCAAGAGACCCAGTACTTC
CASSQEWGIQETQYF
>TRBV28|few|TRBD2|TRBJ2-5
TGTGCCAGCAGCTCCGGACTAGCGGGAGCGGAGACCCAGTACTTC
CASSSGLAGAETQYF
>TRBV10-3|once|TRBD1|TRBJ2-7
TGTGCCATCAACGTACAGGGGTATAATGGCGAGCAGTACTTC
CAINVQGYNGEQYF
>TRBV4-1|few|-|TRBJ1-6
TGCGCCAGCAGCTACCAGCAGAATTCACCCCTCCACTTT
CASSYQQNSPLHF
>TRBV18|-|-|TRBJ2-7
TGTGCCAGCTCACCCACCATCAGAGACCTCTCCTACGAACAGTACTTC
CASSPTIRDLSYEQYF